This TCR beta chain derives from a study of somatic mutations in cytotoxic T cells in rheumatoid arthritis. Study-level results: Multiple comparisons were not accounted for in the slight TRBV07 underrepresentation seen in rheumatoid arthritis patients.

The V and J ends lost 4 bases and 3 bases, in that order; junction bases with no gene match: 5. The CDR3 length is 15 residues. CDR1 is SGHRS and CDR2 is YFSETQ in the germline V gene. Comment on this clone: Antigen unknown.

Authors' analysis steps: Matches to published virus-specific TCRB sequences were rare among patient CD8+ clones larger than 1%. Sequencing used immunoSEQ multiplex PCR; TCRdb keeps in-frame clones, though not all of them. V, J and clone size derive from that table, while D and trimming were established from the DNA sequence. The table shows 9,000 to 13,000 clones, with about 82% occurring only once. The sequenced material came from CD8+ T cells sorted from blood. This clonotype originated in an adult with rheumatoid arthritis. The chain recombines TRBV5-1 with TRBJ2-2, with 8 bases aligning to TRBD1. CDR3 nucleotide sequence: TGCGCCAGCAGCCAAGACAGGGGCGACACCGGGGAGCTGTTTTTT. As protein: CASSQDRGDTGELFF.